A selection of T cell receptor beta chains follows, all from one sample in a study of regulatory T cells in long-lasting Graves disease. One entry per CDR3 protein results from TCRdb running MiXCR on the reads. Among hundreds of distinct CDR3 sequences listed, over 65% were seen once. The sample was peripheral blood mononuclear cells (PBMCs), taken with antithyroid drug treatment, in newly diagnosed or persistent Graves disease (not recorded which). Receptors were obtained from a female donor with Graves disease. Both conserved end residues are part of each CDR3. The order of the fields is CDR3 DNA, CDR3 protein, CDR3 length, V gene, J gene, clone size, D gene. A D gene is named only where the DNA matches it firmly. Clone size is shown for a subset of rows, as once, few, many or a class of expanded clone.

DNA: TGTGCCAGCAGCGATCGGGACAGCGCCTACACTGAAGCTTTCTTT
CDR3: CASSDRDSAYTEAFF
length: 15
V: TRBV4-2
J: TRBJ1-1
size: -
D: TRBD1

DNA: TGTGCCAGCAGGTTGGTACAGAACACTGAAGCTTTCTTT
CDR3: CASRLVQNTEAFF
length: 13
V: TRBV12-3/TRBV12-4
J: TRBJ1-1
size: -
D: -

DNA: TGTGCCAGAAGCGGGACAGGGTCAGGAGAGACCCAGTACTTC
CDR3: CARSGTGSGETQYF
length: 14
V: TRBV2
J: TRBJ2-5
size: -
D: TRBD1

DNA: TGTGCCAGCAGCCCAGACAGGGGTAGAGACGAGCAGTACTTC
CDR3: CASSPDRGRDEQYF
length: 14
V: TRBV12-3/TRBV12-4
J: TRBJ2-7
size: -
D: TRBD1

DNA: TGCAGCGTTGAACCGGCGGGGGGGTACAATGAGCAGTTCTTC
CDR3: CSVEPAGGYNEQFF
length: 14
V: TRBV29-1
J: TRBJ2-1
size: -
D: TRBD2

DNA: TGTGCCAGCAGCCAGGGACACAGCTCCTACGAGCAGTACTTC
CDR3: CASSQGHSSYEQYF
length: 14
V: TRBV4-2
J: TRBJ2-7
size: -
D: -

DNA: TGTGCCAGCTCACAAGGACAGGCCAAAAACATTCAGTACTTC
CDR3: CASSQGQAKNIQYF
length: 14
V: TRBV18
J: TRBJ2-4
size: -
D: -

DNA: TGTGCCAGCAGTTTAGCGCAGGGTATGGAAAAACTGTTTTTT
CDR3: CASSLAQGMEKLFF
length: 14
V: TRBV12-3/TRBV12-4
J: TRBJ1-4
size: -
D: -

DNA: TGCAGCGTTGGGTTTGACAGCAGCTCCTACGAGCAGTACTTC
CDR3: CSVGFDSSSYEQYF
length: 14
V: TRBV29-1
J: TRBJ2-7
size: once
D: -

DNA: TGTGCCACCAGTGGGGGGAATAGGGAGACCCAGTACTTC
CDR3: CATSGGNRETQYF
length: 13
V: TRBV24-1
J: TRBJ2-5
size: few
D: -

DNA: TGTGCCAGCAGCCACACGGACTTCCACGAGCAGTACTTC
CDR3: CASSHTDFHEQYF
length: 13
V: TRBV7-2
J: TRBJ2-7
size: -
D: -

DNA: TGTGCCAGCCCCGCGGACCAGGTCGGAAACATTCAGTACTTC
CDR3: CASPADQVGNIQYF
length: 14
V: TRBV6-7
J: TRBJ2-4
size: -
D: -

DNA: TGTGCCACCAGTGATCCAGGGACTAGCGGGAAGGAGGCGTATTTT
CDR3: CATSDPGTSGKEAYF
length: 15
V: TRBV24-1
J: TRBJ2-3
size: -
D: TRBD2

DNA: TGTGCCAGTAGTATTACAGGGACCACTGAAGCTTTCTTT
CDR3: CASSITGTTEAFF
length: 13
V: TRBV19
J: TRBJ1-1
size: -
D: -

DNA: TGTGCCAGCAGCCATAACAGGGTCGGGAACACTGAAGCTTTCTTT
CDR3: CASSHNRVGNTEAFF
length: 15
V: TRBV4-2
J: TRBJ1-1
size: -
D: -

DNA: TGTGCCAGCAGCGACCGGACAGGGTGGGAAAAACTGTTTTTT
CDR3: CASSDRTGWEKLFF
length: 14
V: TRBV6-1
J: TRBJ1-4
size: -
D: TRBD1

DNA: TGTGCTAGTGGTTTGGCCGGACAGGGTGAAAGTGGCTACACCTTC
CDR3: CASGLAGQGESGYTF
length: 15
V: TRBV12-5
J: TRBJ1-2
size: -
D: TRBD1

DNA: TGTGCCAGCAGTTTGACCGCCTACAATGAGCAGTTCTTC
CDR3: CASSLTAYNEQFF
length: 13
V: TRBV26
J: TRBJ2-1
size: -
D: -

DNA: TGTGCCAGCAGCCTACAGGGGCGGGAGGGCTACACCTTC
CDR3: CASSLQGREGYTF
length: 13
V: TRBV7-2
J: TRBJ1-2
size: -
D: TRBD1

DNA: TGCGCCAGCACACTACAGGGGACGAACACTGAAGCTTTCTTT
CDR3: CASTLQGTNTEAFF
length: 14
V: TRBV5-1
J: TRBJ1-1
size: -
D: TRBD1

DNA: TGTGCCAGTAGTATGGCGGTCCCGGGGACCGGGGAGCTGTTTTTT
CDR3: CASSMAVPGTGELFF
length: 15
V: TRBV19
J: TRBJ2-2
size: -
D: -

DNA: TGCAGTGCTAGTGATGGTAATGAAAAACTGTTTTTT
CDR3: CSASDGNEKLFF
length: 12
V: TRBV20-1
J: TRBJ1-4
size: -
D: -

DNA: TGCAGCGTTGGAAAAGGACTAGCGTCAGATACGCAGTATTTT
CDR3: CSVGKGLASDTQYF
length: 14
V: TRBV29-1
J: TRBJ2-3
size: -
D: TRBD2

DNA: TGTGCCAGCAGCTTCGATCCTCAGGGCGAAAAACTGTTTTTT
CDR3: CASSFDPQGEKLFF
length: 14
V: TRBV5-6
J: TRBJ1-4
size: -
D: -

DNA: TGTGCCAGCAGCTTCTCTAGCGGGAAGGCCGTGGATACGCAGTATTTT
CDR3: CASSFSSGKAVDTQYF
length: 16
V: TRBV5-4
J: TRBJ2-3
size: -
D: TRBD2

DNA: TGCGCCAGCAGCCAAGATTACACCTGGGCCCCAAATGGCTACACCTTC
CDR3: CASSQDYTWAPNGYTF
length: 16
V: TRBV4-3
J: TRBJ1-2
size: once
D: -

DNA: TGCGCCAGCAGCTCACGGCCAGGGGGCGAGAACACTGAAGCTTTCTTT
CDR3: CASSSRPGGENTEAFF
length: 16
V: TRBV5-1
J: TRBJ1-1
size: -
D: TRBD1

DNA: TGTGCCAGCAGTTACCAGTCCGGTCGGGGGTCGAACACCGGGGAGCTGTTTTTT
CDR3: CASSYQSGRGSNTGELFF
length: 18
V: TRBV6-2/TRBV6-3
J: TRBJ2-2
size: -
D: -

DNA: TGTGCCAGCAGTTACCGCGCGGGCAGCCTAATGAACACTGAAGCTTTCTTT
CDR3: CASSYRAGSLMNTEAFF
length: 17
V: TRBV6-6
J: TRBJ1-1
size: -
D: -

DNA: TGTGCCAGCAGCGTCCCGGGACAGGGGGTCGAGCAGTACTTC
CDR3: CASSVPGQGVEQYF
length: 14
V: TRBV11-1
J: TRBJ2-7
size: -
D: TRBD1

DNA: TGTGCCAGCAGTTACTCGGTTCCACCCAACTCCTACGAGCAGTACTTC
CDR3: CASSYSVPPNSYEQYF
length: 16
V: TRBV6-5
J: TRBJ2-7
size: few
D: -